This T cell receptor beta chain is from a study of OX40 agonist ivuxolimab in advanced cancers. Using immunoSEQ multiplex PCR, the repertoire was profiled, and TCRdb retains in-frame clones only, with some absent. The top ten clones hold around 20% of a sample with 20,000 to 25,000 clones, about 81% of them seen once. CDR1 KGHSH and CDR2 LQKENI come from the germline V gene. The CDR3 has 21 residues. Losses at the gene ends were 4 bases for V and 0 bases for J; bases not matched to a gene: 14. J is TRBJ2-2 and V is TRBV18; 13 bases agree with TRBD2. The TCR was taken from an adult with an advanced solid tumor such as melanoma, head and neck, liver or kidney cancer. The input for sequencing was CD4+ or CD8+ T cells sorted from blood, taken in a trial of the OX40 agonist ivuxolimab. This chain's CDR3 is CASSLALPGTSGVANTGELFF. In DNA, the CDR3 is TGTGCCAGCTCACTCGCACTCCCCGGGACTAGCGGGGTGGCGAACACCGGGGAGCTGTTTTTT.